The 12 T cell receptor beta chains listed next were all sequenced from one sample in a study of shared clonotypes between healthy human individuals. TCRdb's copy holds only in-frame clones and misses some; the assay was immunoSEQ multiplex PCR. The sample records millions of clones, just over 90% being singletons. Sequenced material: naive CD4+ T cells sorted from blood. The subset was: CD45RA+ positively selected. These receptors all come from a man aged 18-30 years in good health.

The chain links TRBV7-2 to TRBJ1-5; D gene uncertain. This CDR3 spans 15 amino acids. The V end lost 1 base, the J end lost 0 bases, and 7 bases lay between the germline ends. Germline V gene lookup returns CDR1 SGHTA and CDR2 FQGNSA. Here the CDR3 reads CASSLVPGSNQPQHF. CDR3 bases: TGTGCCAGCAGCTTAGTTCCGGGTAGCAATCAGCCCCAGCATTTT. Together with reference TRBV7-2 and TRBJ1-5, the CDR3 gives the full variable domain: GAGVSQSPSNKVTEKGKDVELRCDPISGHTALYWYRQSLGQGLEFLIYFQGNSAPDKSGLPSDRFSAERTGGSVSTLTIQRTQQEDSAVYLCASSLVPGSNQPQHFGDGTRLSIL.

This rearrangement joins TRBV4-2 to TRBJ2-2; D tentatively fits TRBD1 or TRBD2 (5 bases each). Between the trimmed V and J ends, which lost 5 bases and 3 bases, there was a span of 13 bases. CDR3 length: 15 amino acids. Germline loops: CDR1 LGHNA, CDR2 YNFKEQ. Here the CDR3 reads CASSLEMGDTGELFF. In nucleotides, the CDR3 is TGTGCCAGCAGCTTGGAGATGGGGGACACCGGGGAGCTGTTTTTT.

This clone is a singleton in its sample. The V call is TRBV5-6, the J call TRBJ2-3, with TRBD1 matching over 7 bases. CDR1 and CDR2 from the germline V gene are SGHDT and YYEEEE. The CDR3 length is 15 residues. Trimming took 0 bases from V and 4 from J; bases not matched to a gene: 5. In DNA form, the CDR3 reads TGTGCCAGCAGCTTGGTTTTAGGGGGCGCAGATACGCAGTATTTT. Its protein product is CASSLVLGGADTQYF. Full variable domain (missing parts from reference TRBV5-6 and TRBJ2-3): DAGVTQSPTHLIKTRGQQVTLRCSPKSGHDTVSWYQQALGQGPQFIFQYYEEEERQRGNFPDRFSGHQFPNYSSELNVNALLLGDSALYLCASSLVLGGADTQYFGPGTRLTVL.

The J gene is TRBJ1-1, the V gene TRBV4-1, with D unclear. The CDR3 sequence is 15 residues long. The germline V and J ends were trimmed by 0 bases and 1 base, with 9 bases remaining between them. The germline gives CDR1 MGHRA, CDR2 YSYEKL. The CDR3 bases are TGCGCCAGCAGCCAAGAAGTCGCAAGGAACACTGAAGCTTTCTTT. It codes for CASSQEVARNTEAFF.

The rearrangement links TRBV4-1 to TRBJ1-5; no clear D. The CDR3 has 12 residues. Germline V gene sequence: CDR1 MGHRA, CDR2 YSYEKL. Trimming removed 4 bases at V and 9 bases at J, with 10 bases between. The CDR3 region is CASSPLGGPQHF. CDR3 nucleotides: TGCGCCAGCAGCCCCCTCGGAGGGCCCCAGCATTTT.

This clone was seen only once. This chain links TRBV6-5 with TRBJ1-2; no clear D. The germline V gene encodes CDR1 MNHEY and CDR2 SVGAGI. The CDR3 has 13 amino acids. V dropped 2 bases and J dropped 7 bases, with 11 bases sitting between them. CDR3 protein: CASSYAGNGGYTF. The CDR3 nucleotides are TGTGCCAGCAGTTACGCGGGGAATGGTGGCTACACCTTC.

The chain combines TRBV25-1 with TRBJ2-2; D possibly corresponds to TRBD1 (6 bases). Germline lookup yields CDR1 MGHDK and CDR2 SYGVNS. V lost 2 bases and J lost 7, with 20 bases in between. This CDR3 is built from 17 residues. CDR3 DNA: TGTGCCAGCAGTGAAGGAGCCGGGACAATTAGGATCGGGGAGCTGTTTTTT. Translation gives CASSEGAGTIRIGELFF.

Regarding this clone: Its ends do not fully match the called genes, so a read error is possible. The chain is built from TRBV28 and TRBJ1-1; D ambiguous. The germline V gene has CDR1 MDHEN and CDR2 SYDVKM. The length of the CDR3 is 13 residues. CDR3 sequence (DNA): TGTACCAGCAGCACGACAAGAAACACTGAAGCTTTCTTT. This translates into CTSSTTRNTEAFF. The full variable domain, its missing parts supplied by reference TRBV28 and TRBJ1-1, is DVKVTQSSRYLVKRTGEKVFLECVQDMDHENMFWYRQDPGLGLRLIYFSYDVKMKEKGDIPEGYSVSREKKERFSLILESASTNQTSMYLCTSSTTRNTEAFFGQGTRLTVV.

The CDR3 is CASSQEQGKLFF. The CDR3 DNA reads TGCGCCAGCAGCCAAGAGCAGGGAAAACTGTTTTTT. This chain uses TRBV4-1 with TRBJ1-4; a possible D gene is TRBD1 (5 bases). V shed 0 bases and J shed 10 bases, with 6 bases lying between them. Per the germline V gene, CDR1 is MGHRA and CDR2 is YSYEKL. The CDR3 loop spans 12 amino acids.

J is TRBJ1-4 and V is TRBV4-3; 7 bases map to TRBD1. This CDR3 region has 16 residues. The ends lost 4 bases at V and 6 bases at J; junction bases unmatched: 11. CDR1 and CDR2 from the germline V gene are LGHNA and YSLEER. CDR3 amino acids: CASSRIKTGSDEKLFF. As DNA, the CDR3 is TGCGCCAGCAGCCGGATAAAGACAGGGTCCGATGAAAAACTGTTTTTT.

The chain carries TRBV30 and TRBJ1-6; TRBD1 might be the D (6 bases). CDR1 and CDR2 (germline): GTSNPN, SVGIG (reference sequence). The CDR3 runs to 13 residues. Deletions cut 3 bases from V and 7 bases from J, with 10 bases between. The CDR3 region has the DNA TGTGCCTGGAGGGAAGGGGGGAATTCACCCCTCCACTTT. It translates to CAWREGGNSPLHF.

Remarks on this clone: Other DNA sequences within the sample encode an identical CDR3. The rearrangement links TRBV6-1 to TRBJ2-7, with 13 bases aligning to TRBD2. The CDR3 extends over 14 amino acids. Germline-derived CDR1 and CDR2 are MNHNS and SASEGT. V lost 4 bases and J lost 3; bases outside the gene matches: 0. The CDR3 sequence: CASSGLAGGYEQYF. As DNA, the CDR3 is TGTGCCAGCAGTGGACTAGCGGGGGGCTACGAGCAGTACTTC.